This T cell receptor beta chain was found in a study of T cells in Graves' hyperthyroidism and ophthalmopathy. This clonotype was recorded at least ten times. Antigen unknown. Amplification targeted TCR beta CDR3 regions from RNA transcripts. The TCR CDR3 first-round RT-PCR relied on the HTBI primer set. TCRdb reanalysed the multiplex PCR reads using MiXCR and keeps one entry per CDR3 protein. Here the sample spans about 350,000 distinct CDR3 sequences, approximately 15% being singletons. PBMCs were derived from 10 ml fresh peripheral blood. J was trimmed by 3 bases and V by 7 bases; bases with no gene match: 8. The CDR3 spans 14 residues. Germline-derived CDR1 and CDR2 are SGHVS and FQNEAQ. Study results and limitations: Among thyroid clonotypes expanded above 0.001, most also appeared in blood. The model forecast ophthalmopathy, anticipating it by a median around 6.4 months before onset.

Sequencing was carried out using blood. The V and J genes are TRBV7-8 and TRBJ1-1; 7 bases are a match to TRBD1. The TCR was taken from a woman younger than 45 with Graves' hyperthyroidism. The CDR3 coding sequence is TGTGCCAGCACCCACAAGGGGGCCGACACTGAAGCTTTCTTT. Protein sequence: CASTHKGADTEAFF.